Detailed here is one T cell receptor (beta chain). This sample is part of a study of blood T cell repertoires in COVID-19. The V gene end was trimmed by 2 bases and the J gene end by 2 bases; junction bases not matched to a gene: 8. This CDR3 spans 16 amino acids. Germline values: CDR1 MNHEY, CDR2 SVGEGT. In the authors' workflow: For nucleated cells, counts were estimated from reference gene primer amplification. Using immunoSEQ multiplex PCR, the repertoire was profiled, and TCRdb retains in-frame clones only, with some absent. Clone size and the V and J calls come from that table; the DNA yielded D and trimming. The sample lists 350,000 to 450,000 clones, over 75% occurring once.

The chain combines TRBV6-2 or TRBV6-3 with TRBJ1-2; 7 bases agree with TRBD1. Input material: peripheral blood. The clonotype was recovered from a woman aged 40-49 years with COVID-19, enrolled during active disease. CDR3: CASSYQGTDLNYGYTF. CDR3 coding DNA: TGTGCCAGCAGTTACCAAGGGACAGACTTGAACTATGGCTACACCTTC.